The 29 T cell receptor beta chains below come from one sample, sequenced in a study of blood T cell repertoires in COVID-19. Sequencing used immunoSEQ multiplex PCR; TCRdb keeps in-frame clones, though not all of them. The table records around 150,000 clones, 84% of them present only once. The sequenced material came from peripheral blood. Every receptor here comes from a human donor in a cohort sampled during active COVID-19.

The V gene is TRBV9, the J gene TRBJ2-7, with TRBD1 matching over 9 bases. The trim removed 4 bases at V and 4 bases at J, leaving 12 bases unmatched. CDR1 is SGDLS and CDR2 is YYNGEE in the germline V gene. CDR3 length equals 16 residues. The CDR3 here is CASSSSFGTGLYEQYF. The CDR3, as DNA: TGTGCCAGCAGCTCTAGTTTCGGGACAGGGCTATACGAGCAGTACTTC.

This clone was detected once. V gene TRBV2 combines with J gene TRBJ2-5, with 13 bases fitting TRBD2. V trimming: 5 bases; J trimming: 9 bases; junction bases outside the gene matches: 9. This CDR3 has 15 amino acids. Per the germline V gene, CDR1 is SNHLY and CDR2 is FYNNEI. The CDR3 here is CASSPPGLAGKAQYF. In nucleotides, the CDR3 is TGTGCCAGCAGTCCTCCGGGACTAGCGGGAAAGGCCCAGTACTTC.

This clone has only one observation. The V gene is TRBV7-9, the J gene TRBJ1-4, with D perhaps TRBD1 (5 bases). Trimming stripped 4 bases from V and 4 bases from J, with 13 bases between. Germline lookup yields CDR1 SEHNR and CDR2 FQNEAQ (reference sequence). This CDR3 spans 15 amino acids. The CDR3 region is CASSYPGGGNEKLFF. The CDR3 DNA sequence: TGTGCCAGCAGCTACCCGGGGGGAGGTAATGAAAAACTGTTTTTT.

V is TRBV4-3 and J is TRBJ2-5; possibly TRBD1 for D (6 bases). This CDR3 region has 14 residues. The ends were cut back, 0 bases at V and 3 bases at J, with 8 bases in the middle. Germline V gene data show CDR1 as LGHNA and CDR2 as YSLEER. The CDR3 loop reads CASSQDYREETQYF. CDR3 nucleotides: TGCGCCAGCAGCCAAGATTACAGGGAAGAGACCCAGTACTTC.

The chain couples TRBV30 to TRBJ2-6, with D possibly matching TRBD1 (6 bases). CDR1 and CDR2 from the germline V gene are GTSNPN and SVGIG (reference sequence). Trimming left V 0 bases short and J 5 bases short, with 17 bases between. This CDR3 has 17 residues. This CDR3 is CAWSVGRGVSRANVLTF. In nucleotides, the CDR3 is TGTGCCTGGAGTGTCGGCAGGGGCGTCTCCCGGGCCAACGTCCTGACTTTC.

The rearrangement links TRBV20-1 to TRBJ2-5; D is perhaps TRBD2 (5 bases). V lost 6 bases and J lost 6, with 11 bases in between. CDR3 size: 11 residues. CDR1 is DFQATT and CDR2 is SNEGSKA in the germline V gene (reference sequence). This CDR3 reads CSARTLQTQYF. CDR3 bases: TGCAGTGCCCGGACTCTTCAGACCCAGTACTTC.

The CDR3 here is CASSASSGTSAYNEQFF. In DNA form, the CDR3 reads TGTGCCAGCAGTGCCTCGTCCGGGACTAGCGCCTACAATGAGCAGTTCTTC. The chain recombines TRBV27 with TRBJ2-1; 10 bases match TRBD2. The CDR3 has 17 residues. J lost 2 bases, V lost 5 bases, and 9 bases had no gene match. In germline, CDR1 is MNHEY, CDR2 SMNVEV (reference sequence).

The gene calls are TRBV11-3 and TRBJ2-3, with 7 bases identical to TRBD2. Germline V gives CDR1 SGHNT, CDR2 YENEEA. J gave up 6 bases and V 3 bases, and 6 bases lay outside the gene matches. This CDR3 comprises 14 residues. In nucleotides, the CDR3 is TGTGCCAGCAGCTTCCAAGGGAGGGCCGATACGCAGTATTTT. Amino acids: CASSFQGRADTQYF.

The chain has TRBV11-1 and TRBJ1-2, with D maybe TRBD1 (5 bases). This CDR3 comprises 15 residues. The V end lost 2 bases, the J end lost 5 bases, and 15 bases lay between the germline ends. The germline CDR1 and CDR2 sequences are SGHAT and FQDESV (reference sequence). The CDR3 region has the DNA TGTGCCAGCAGCTTATATCTCGGGACTGCTTATGGCTACACCTTC. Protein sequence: CASSLYLGTAYGYTF.

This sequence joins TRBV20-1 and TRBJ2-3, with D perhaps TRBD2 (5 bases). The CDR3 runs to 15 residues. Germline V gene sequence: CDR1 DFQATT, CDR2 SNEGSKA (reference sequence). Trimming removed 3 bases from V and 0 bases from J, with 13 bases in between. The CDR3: CSASRGGVSTDTQYF. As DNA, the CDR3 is TGCAGTGCTAGTCGAGGAGGCGTAAGCACAGATACGCAGTATTTT.

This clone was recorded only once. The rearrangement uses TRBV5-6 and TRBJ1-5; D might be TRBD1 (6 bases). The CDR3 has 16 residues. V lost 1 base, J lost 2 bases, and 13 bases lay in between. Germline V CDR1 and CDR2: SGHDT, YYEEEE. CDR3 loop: CASSLRGQRGNQPQHF. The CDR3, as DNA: TGTGCCAGCAGCTTGCGGGGACAAAGGGGCAATCAGCCCCAGCATTTT.

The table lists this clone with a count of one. CDR3 protein: CASSLDSRGGYTF. The CDR3, as DNA: TGTGCCAGCAGTTTGGACAGTCGTGGTGGCTACACCTTC. V gene TRBV28 combines with J gene TRBJ1-2, with D possibly being TRBD1 (6 bases). CDR1 and CDR2 (germline): MDHEN, SYDVKM. The CDR3 spans 13 residues. Trimming shortened V by 3 bases and J by 7 bases, and 12 bases separated the two germline ends.

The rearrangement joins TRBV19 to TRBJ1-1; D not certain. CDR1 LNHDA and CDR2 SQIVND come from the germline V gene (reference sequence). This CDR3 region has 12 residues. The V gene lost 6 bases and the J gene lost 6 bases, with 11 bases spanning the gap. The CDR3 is CASSARGAEAFF. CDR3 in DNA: TGTGCCAGTAGCGCCCGCGGGGCTGAAGCTTTCTTT.

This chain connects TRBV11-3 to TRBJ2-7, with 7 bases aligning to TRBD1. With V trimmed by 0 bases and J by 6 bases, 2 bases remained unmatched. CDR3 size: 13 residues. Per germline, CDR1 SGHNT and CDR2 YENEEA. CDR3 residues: CASSLEGGSEQYF. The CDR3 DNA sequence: TGTGCCAGCAGCTTAGAAGGGGGCAGCGAGCAGTACTTC.

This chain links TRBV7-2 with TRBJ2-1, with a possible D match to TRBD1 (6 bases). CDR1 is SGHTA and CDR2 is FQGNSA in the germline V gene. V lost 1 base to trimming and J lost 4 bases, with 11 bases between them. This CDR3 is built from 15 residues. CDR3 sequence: CASSLDRAWYNEQFF. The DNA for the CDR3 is TGTGCCAGCAGCTTAGACAGGGCGTGGTACAATGAGCAGTTCTTC.

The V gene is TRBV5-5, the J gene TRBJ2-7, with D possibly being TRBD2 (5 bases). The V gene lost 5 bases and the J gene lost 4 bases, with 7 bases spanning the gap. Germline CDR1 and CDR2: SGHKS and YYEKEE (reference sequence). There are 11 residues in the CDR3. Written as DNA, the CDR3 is TGTGCCAGCAGTCGGGGTTACGAGCAGTACTTC. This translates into CASSRGYEQYF.

As DNA, the CDR3 is TGTGCCAGCAGCTTAGCGCGCTCCTACGAGCAGTACTTC. This translates into CASSLARSYEQYF. The V and J genes are TRBV7-2 and TRBJ2-7; D remains ambiguous. Per germline, CDR1 SGHTA and CDR2 FQGNSA. With 0 bases removed from V and 0 bases from J, the gap between germline ends came to 3 bases. This CDR3 has 13 residues.

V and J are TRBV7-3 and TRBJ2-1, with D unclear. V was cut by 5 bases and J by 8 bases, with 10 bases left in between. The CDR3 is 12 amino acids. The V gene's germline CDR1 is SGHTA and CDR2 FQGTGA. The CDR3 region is CASSQDADEQFF. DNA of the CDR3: TGTGCCAGCAGCCAAGATGCGGATGAGCAGTTCTTC.

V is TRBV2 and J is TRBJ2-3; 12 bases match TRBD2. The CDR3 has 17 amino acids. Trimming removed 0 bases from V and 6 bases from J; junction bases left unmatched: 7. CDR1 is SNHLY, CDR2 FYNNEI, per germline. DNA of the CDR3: TGTGCCAGCAGTGAAGCGGCTCGGACTAGCGGGGTTGATACGCAGTATTTT. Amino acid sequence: CASSEAARTSGVDTQYF.

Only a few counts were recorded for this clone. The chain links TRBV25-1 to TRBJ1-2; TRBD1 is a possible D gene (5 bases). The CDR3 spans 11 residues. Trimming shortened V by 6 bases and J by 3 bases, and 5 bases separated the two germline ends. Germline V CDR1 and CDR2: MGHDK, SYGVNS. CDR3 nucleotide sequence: TGTGCCAGCAGACAGGACTATGGCTACACCTTC. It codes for CASRQDYGYTF.

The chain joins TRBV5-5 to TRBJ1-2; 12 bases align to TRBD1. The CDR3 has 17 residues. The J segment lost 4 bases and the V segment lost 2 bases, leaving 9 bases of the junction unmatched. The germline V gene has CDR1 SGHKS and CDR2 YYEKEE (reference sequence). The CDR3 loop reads CASSLTRDRGRVYGYTF. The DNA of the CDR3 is TGTGCCAGCAGCTTAACCCGGGACAGGGGGCGCGTCTATGGCTACACCTTC.

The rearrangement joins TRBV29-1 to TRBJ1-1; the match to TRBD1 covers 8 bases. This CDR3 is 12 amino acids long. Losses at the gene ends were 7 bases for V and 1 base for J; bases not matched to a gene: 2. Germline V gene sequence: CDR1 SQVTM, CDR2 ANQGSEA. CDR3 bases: TGCAGCGCGGGACAGGCGAACACTGAAGCTTTCTTT. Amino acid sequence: CSAGQANTEAFF.

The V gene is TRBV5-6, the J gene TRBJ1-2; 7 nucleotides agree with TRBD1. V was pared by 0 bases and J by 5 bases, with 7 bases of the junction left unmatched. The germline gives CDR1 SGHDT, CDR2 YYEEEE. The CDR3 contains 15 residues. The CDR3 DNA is TGTGCCAGCAGCTTGGCCCCGACAGGGACATATGGCTACACCTTC. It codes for CASSLAPTGTYGYTF. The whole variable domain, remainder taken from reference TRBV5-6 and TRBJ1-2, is DAGVTQSPTHLIKTRGQQVTLRCSPKSGHDTVSWYQQALGQGPQFIFQYYEEEERQRGNFPDRFSGHQFPNYSSELNVNALLLGDSALYLCASSLAPTGTYGYTFGSGTRLTVV.

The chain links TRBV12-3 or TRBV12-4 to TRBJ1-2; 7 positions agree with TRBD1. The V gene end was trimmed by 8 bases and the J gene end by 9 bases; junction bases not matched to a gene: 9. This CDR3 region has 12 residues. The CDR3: CASRQGLERYTF. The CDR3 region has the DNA TGTGCCAGCCGACAGGGTCTTGAACGCTACACCTTC.

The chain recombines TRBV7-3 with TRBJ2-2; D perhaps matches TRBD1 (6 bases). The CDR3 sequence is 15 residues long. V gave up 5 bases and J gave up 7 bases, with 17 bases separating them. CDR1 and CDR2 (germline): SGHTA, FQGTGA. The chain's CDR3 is CASSPFGRGGGELFF. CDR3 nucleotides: TGTGCCAGCAGCCCATTTGGCAGGGGCGGCGGGGAGCTGTTTTTT.

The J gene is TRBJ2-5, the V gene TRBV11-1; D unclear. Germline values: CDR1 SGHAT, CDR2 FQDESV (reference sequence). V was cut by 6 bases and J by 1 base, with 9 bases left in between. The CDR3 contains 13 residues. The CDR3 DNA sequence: TGTGCCAGCAGGCGGCGCACCCAAGAGACCCAGTACTTC. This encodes CASRRRTQETQYF.

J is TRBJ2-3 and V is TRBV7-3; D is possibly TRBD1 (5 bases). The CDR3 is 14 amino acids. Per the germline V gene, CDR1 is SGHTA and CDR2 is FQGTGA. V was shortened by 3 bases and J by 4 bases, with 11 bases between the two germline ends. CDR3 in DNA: TGTGCCAGCAGCTTTCTAGGGGTCGCAGATACGCAGTATTTT. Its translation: CASSFLGVADTQYF.

The CDR3 DNA reads TGTGCCAGCGGTCTACGGGGGGCCCTCGATACGCAGTATTTT. Its translation is CASGLRGALDTQYF. This rearrangement joins TRBV6-5 to TRBJ2-3; TRBD2 is a possible D gene (7 bases). This CDR3 region has 14 residues. V was pared by 8 bases and J by 6 bases, with 18 bases between. CDR1 and CDR2 (germline): MNHEY, SVGAGI.

This CDR3 reads CASSQAGTEAFF. The CDR3 coding sequence is TGTGCCAGCAGCCAAGCGGGAACTGAAGCTTTCTTT. The rearrangement uses TRBV3-1 (or the pseudogene TRBV3-2) and TRBJ1-1; the D is unclear. Trimming removed 1 base at V and 5 bases at J, with 5 bases between. Germline CDR1 reads LGHDT; CDR2 reads YNNKEL (reference sequence). The CDR3 runs to 12 residues.